The rows below give T cell receptor beta chains drawn from one sample of a study of beta chain features in type 1 diabetes. Here immunoSEQ multiplex PCR was the method, and the copy in TCRdb shows in-frame clones only, minus some. The sample lists roughly 450,000 clones; about an eighth were seen once. Sequencing input: naive CD4+ T cells from blood. The receptors here all came from a woman under 30 in good health. CDR3s leave out the opening cysteine and the closing phenylalanine or tryptophan.

V gene: TRBV4-1; J gene: TRBJ2-5; CDR3 protein: ASSHGRTSGGETQY
V gene: TRBV9; J gene: TRBJ1-2; CDR3 protein: ASSVGTAYGYT
V gene: TRBV18; J gene: TRBJ2-1; CDR3 protein: ASSPQIGDNEQF
V gene: TRBV25-1; J gene: TRBJ1-2; CDR3 protein: ASSVGRGGYGYT
V gene: TRBV5-4; J gene: TRBJ2-5; CDR3 protein: ASTGQETQY
V gene: TRBV27; J gene: TRBJ2-1; CDR3 protein: ASSRWVQGYNEQF
V gene: TRBV7-9; J gene: TRBJ1-1; CDR3 protein: ASSPKGNTEAF
V gene: TRBV4-3; J gene: TRBJ2-1; CDR3 protein: ASSQDHRDRVYNEQF
V gene: TRBV2; J gene: TRBJ2-7; CDR3 protein: ASSEGGGEQY
V gene: TRBV7-9; J gene: TRBJ2-4; CDR3 protein: ASSNGETGAKNIQY
V gene: TRBV7-2; J gene: TRBJ2-5; CDR3 protein: ASSLRPETQY
V gene: TRBV4-3; J gene: TRBJ2-7; CDR3 protein: ASSQDTGTSWVNEQY
V gene: TRBV7-2; J gene: TRBJ2-3; CDR3 protein: ASSPDRVKDTQY
V gene: TRBV7-2; J gene: TRBJ2-1; CDR3 protein: ASSLDYNEQF
V gene: TRBV18; J gene: TRBJ2-5; CDR3 protein: ASSNGVPETQY
V gene: TRBV2; J gene: TRBJ2-7; CDR3 protein: ASSEVPAGQY
V gene: TRBV5-1; J gene: TRBJ1-2; CDR3 protein: ASSSPGTGPEYGYT
V gene: TRBV30; J gene: TRBJ1-3; CDR3 protein: AWSVAGAGGNTIY
V gene: TRBV9; J gene: TRBJ1-2; CDR3 protein: ASSVHRGQGLT
V gene: TRBV25-1; J gene: TRBJ2-5; CDR3 protein: ATRGLVETQY
V gene: TRBV25-1; J gene: TRBJ1-4; CDR3 protein: ASSEGRVSTNEKLF
V gene: TRBV4-3; J gene: TRBJ2-5; CDR3 protein: ASSPRQQETQY
V gene: TRBV5-1; J gene: TRBJ2-5; CDR3 protein: ASSLDGVGETQY
V gene: TRBV29-1; J gene: TRBJ1-2; CDR3 protein: SPGPNVGGYGYT
V gene: TRBV29-1; J gene: TRBJ1-4; CDR3 protein: SVGYDTANEKLF
V gene: TRBV4-3; J gene: TRBJ2-5; CDR3 protein: ASSQGTGGIQETQY
V gene: TRBV14; J gene: TRBJ1-2; CDR3 protein: ASSQAIQGRGYGYT
V gene: TRBV7-2; J gene: TRBJ2-2; CDR3 protein: ASSFITGEAGELF
V gene: TRBV7-2; J gene: TRBJ1-2; CDR3 protein: ASSSTTGGYGYT
V gene: TRBV14; J gene: TRBJ1-2; CDR3 protein: ASSQFRDRDYDGYT
V gene: TRBV7-2; J gene: TRBJ2-4; CDR3 protein: ASSSRDRDIQY
V gene: TRBV5-4; J gene: TRBJ2-7; CDR3 protein: ASSLLVGVVYEQY
V gene: TRBV6-5; J gene: TRBJ2-4; CDR3 protein: ASSGDRLAKNIQY
V gene: TRBV5-6; J gene: TRBJ2-2; CDR3 protein: ASSLLRRDIGELF
V gene: TRBV5-6; J gene: TRBJ2-2; CDR3 protein: ASSLLRVPGELF
V gene: TRBV30; J gene: TRBJ2-7; CDR3 protein: AWSDRSPPNEQY
V gene: TRBV7-2; J gene: TRBJ2-7; CDR3 protein: ASSLAGTSFPYEQY
V gene: TRBV19; J gene: TRBJ2-3; CDR3 protein: ATRGQGTHTQY
V gene: TRBV2; J gene: TRBJ2-1; CDR3 protein: ASSVETREF
V gene: TRBV7-9; J gene: TRBJ1-4; CDR3 protein: ASSPTGQGREKLF
V gene: TRBV29-1; J gene: TRBJ2-3; CDR3 protein: SVARDRNSDTQY
V gene: TRBV5-4; J gene: TRBJ2-5; CDR3 protein: ASSFPSGGKQETQY
V gene: TRBV4-3; J gene: TRBJ2-3; CDR3 protein: ASSQERGDTQY
V gene: TRBV7-3; J gene: TRBJ2-2; CDR3 protein: ASSLTGTNKLF
V gene: TRBV12-5; J gene: TRBJ1-5; CDR3 protein: ASGLKGLNIQPQH
V gene: TRBV7-9; J gene: TRBJ1-2; CDR3 protein: ASSPELLNYGYT
V gene: TRBV7-9; J gene: TRBJ2-3; CDR3 protein: ASSLGGGTTDTQY
V gene: TRBV7-2; J gene: TRBJ2-7; CDR3 protein: ASSLMGAAPNEQY
V gene: TRBV4-3; J gene: TRBJ1-2; CDR3 protein: ASSQMGEVGYT
V gene: TRBV30; J gene: TRBJ2-1; CDR3 protein: AWGTGRVINEQF
V gene: TRBV7-9; J gene: TRBJ2-7; CDR3 protein: ASSLSRGIWYEQY
V gene: TRBV7-8; J gene: TRBJ2-5; CDR3 protein: ASSLPRQGAETQY
V gene: TRBV30; J gene: TRBJ1-2; CDR3 protein: AWSKEATINYGYT
V gene: TRBV5-1; J gene: TRBJ2-2; CDR3 protein: ASSLGWKNTGELF
V gene: TRBV30; J gene: TRBJ2-7; CDR3 protein: AWGRDSVSYEQY
V gene: TRBV5-1; J gene: TRBJ2-6; CDR3 protein: ASSLEDTGVLT
V gene: TRBV2; J gene: TRBJ1-1; CDR3 protein: ASNQRSPGAF
V gene: TRBV7-9; J gene: TRBJ1-1; CDR3 protein: ASSLEWIQGMNTEAF
V gene: TRBV7-3; J gene: TRBJ2-1; CDR3 protein: ASTPPRTGADEQF
V gene: TRBV7-9; J gene: TRBJ2-1; CDR3 protein: ASRDSARANEQF